This T cell receptor (beta chain) was found in a study of PD-1 blockade in classical Hodgkin lymphoma. The V end lost 3 bases, the J end lost 5 bases, and 10 bases lay between the germline ends. Germline CDR1 and CDR2: SGHVS and FQNEAQ. This CDR3 comprises 13 residues. Only in-frame clones appear in the TCRdb table, and some are missing; sequencing was by immunoSEQ multiplex PCR. Here the sample spans around 57,000 clones, roughly 86% being singletons. The time point denotes: cycle 4 day 1 (C4D1), after five to seven weeks of nivolumab. Every patient had relapsed following autologous stem cell transplantation, and cohorts differed in brentuximab vedotin exposure.

The origin of this receptor is a human donor with classical Hodgkin lymphoma. The sample here was peripheral blood mononuclear cells (PBMCs), taken before the fourth cycle of nivolumab. The J gene is TRBJ1-1, the V gene TRBV7-8; D is unclear. The CDR3: CASSFPPGTEAFF. In DNA, the CDR3 is TGTGCCAGCAGCTTCCCCCCCGGGACTGAAGCTTTCTTT.